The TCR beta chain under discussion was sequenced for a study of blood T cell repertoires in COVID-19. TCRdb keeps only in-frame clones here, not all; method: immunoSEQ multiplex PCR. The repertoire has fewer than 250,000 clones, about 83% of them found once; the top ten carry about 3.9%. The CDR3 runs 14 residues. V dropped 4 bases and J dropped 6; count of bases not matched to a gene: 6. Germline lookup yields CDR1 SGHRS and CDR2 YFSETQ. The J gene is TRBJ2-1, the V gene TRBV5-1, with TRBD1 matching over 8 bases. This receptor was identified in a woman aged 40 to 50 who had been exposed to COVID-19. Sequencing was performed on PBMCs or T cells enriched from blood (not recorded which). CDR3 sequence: CASSPGQASNEQFF. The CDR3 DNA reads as TGCGCCAGCAGCCCGGGACAGGCTAGCAATGAGCAGTTCTTC.